This TCR beta chain was sequenced during a study of T-cell reconstitution after alpha-beta-depleted transplantation in children. This clonotype was observed a handful of times. Per the germline V gene, CDR1 is SNHLY and CDR2 is FYNNEI. Deletions cut 0 bases from V and 6 bases from J, with 12 bases between. The CDR3 totals 15 residues. TCRbeta library construction was performed incorporating unique molecular identifiers. TCRdb independently ran MiXCR on the PCR reads; one entry per CDR3 protein. The sample shows about 540,000 distinct CDR3 sequences, about 17% of them seen only once. The sequencing used PBMCs from the stem cell graft donor, collected from the stem cell graft. V usage is TRBV2 and J usage is TRBJ2-1; maybe TRBD2 (6 bases). This clonotype was sampled from a human donor who donated a stem cell graft to a child with acute lymphoblastic leukemia. The CDR3 nucleotides read TGTGCCAGCAGTGAAGCGCGGGGAAGTTTCAATGAGCAGTTCTTC. It encodes CASSEARGSFNEQFF.